This TCR beta chain was captured by sequencing in a study of T cell changes during pregnancy in multiple sclerosis. The protocol was immunoSEQ multiplex PCR, while the TCRdb copy is restricted to in-frame clones and leaves out a portion. The table records roughly 49,000 clones, almost 95% of them present only once. CDR3 size: 15 residues. V lost 0 bases and J lost 4, with 14 bases in between. Germline assignment: CDR1 SGDLS and CDR2 YYNGEE. This receptor was identified in a female donor in good health, enrolled as a control in a pregnancy study. The sample was CD4+ T cells from peripheral blood mononuclear cells, taken in the second trimester of pregnancy. The chain joins TRBV9 to TRBJ2-7; TRBD1 might be the D (6 bases). The CDR3 protein is CASSVEAGARYEQYF. In nucleotides, the CDR3 is TGTGCCAGCAGCGTAGAGGCAGGGGCCCGATACGAGCAGTACTTC.